One and the same sample provided the 10 T cell receptor beta chains below, sequenced in a study of shared clonotypes between healthy human individuals. Libraries were prepared by immunoSEQ multiplex PCR; TCRdb keeps only in-frame clonotypes and omits some of them. Of more than 2 million clones listed, approximately 95% are singletons. Sequencing was carried out using naive CD4+ T cells sorted from blood. Subset described: CD45RA+ positively selected. The source is a man aged 18 to 30 in good health.

The rearrangement uses TRBV6-1 and TRBJ1-2, with D possibly TRBD1 on 5 matching bases. This CDR3 region has 15 residues. CDR1 is MNHNS and CDR2 is SASEGT in the germline V gene. Trimming removed 6 bases at V and 2 bases at J, with 16 bases between. The CDR3 nucleotides read TGTGCCAGCAGCTCTGTAGGGACGGAGAACTATGGCTACACCTTC. Translating it yields CASSSVGTENYGYTF.

This clone was seen only a few times. The rearrangement links TRBV28 to TRBJ2-4, with TRBD1 identical over 7 bases. V lost 9 bases to trimming and J lost 9 bases; unmatched junction nucleotides: 11. The CDR3 is 13 amino acids. The germline V gene encodes CDR1 MDHEN and CDR2 SYDVKM. In DNA form, the CDR3 reads TGTGCCAGTGGGGACAGTCCTTTGAGCATTCAGTACTTC. Its translation is CASGDSPLSIQYF.

The rearrangement joins TRBV5-6 to TRBJ2-4, with D possibly matching TRBD1 (5 bases). Germline CDR1 is SGHDT and CDR2 is YYEEEE. V was shortened by 0 bases and J by 0 bases, with 10 bases between the two germline ends. The CDR3 has 16 amino acids. This CDR3 is CASSLGQPLAKNIQYF. CDR3 coding DNA: TGTGCCAGCAGCTTGGGACAGCCCTTAGCCAAAAACATTCAGTACTTC.

The chain links TRBV7-3 to TRBJ2-5, with D perhaps matching TRBD1 (7 bases). The CDR3 has 13 residues. Trimming took off 2 bases at V and 10 bases at J, with 14 bases between the two ends. The germline V gene has CDR1 SGHTA and CDR2 FQGTGA. CDR3 region: CASSLGSGGSQYF. CDR3 coding DNA: TGTGCCAGCAGCTTAGGATCAGGGGGGAGCCAGTACTTC.

This clone was seen a single time. This sequence joins TRBV11-2 and TRBJ1-3; D unclear. The CDR3 spans 13 residues. The germline gives CDR1 SGHAT, CDR2 FQNNGV. V was trimmed by 2 bases and J by 4 bases, leaving 6 bases between them. CDR3 in amino acids: CASSLRTGNTIYF. The CDR3 nucleotides are TGTGCCAGCAGCTTACGGACGGGAAACACCATATATTTT.

This clone was detected only a few times. The rearrangement links TRBV6-6 to TRBJ2-2; a possible D gene is TRBD2 (5 bases). The CDR3 is made up of 14 amino acids. With 2 bases removed from V and 5 bases from J, the gap between germline ends came to 9 bases. CDR1 and CDR2 from the germline V gene are MNHNY and SVGAGI (reference sequence). The CDR3 DNA sequence: TGTGCCAGCAGTTACCATGAGGGTACCGGGGAGCTGTTTTTT. It codes for CASSYHEGTGELFF.

The chain carries TRBV7-2 and TRBJ2-7; D unclear. CDR3 length equals 13 residues. V lost 5 bases, J lost 2 bases, and 10 bases lay in between. Germline CDR1 SGHTA, CDR2 FQGNSA. This CDR3 is CASSGQVPYEQYF. CDR3 nucleotides: TGTGCCAGCAGCGGGCAGGTGCCCTACGAGCAGTACTTC.

This CDR3 reads CASSQPGRNQPQHF. CDR3 sequence (DNA): TGTGCCAGCAGTCAACCAGGGCGGAATCAGCCCCAGCATTTT. The chain employs TRBV6-5 and TRBJ1-5, with D possibly matching TRBD1 (5 bases). CDR1 is MNHEY and CDR2 is SVGAGI in the germline V gene. The CDR3 consists of 14 residues. V lost 5 bases, J lost 4 bases, and 12 bases lay in between.

The gene calls are TRBV10-3 and TRBJ2-2; TRBD2 aligns across 9 bases. The J segment lost 2 bases and the V segment lost 5 bases, leaving 9 bases of the junction unmatched. The germline gives CDR1 ENHRY, CDR2 SYGVKD. CDR3 length equals 17 residues. The CDR3 here is CAISTTSGGLNTGELFF. The CDR3 nucleotides are TGTGCCATCAGTACTACCAGCGGGGGGCTCAACACCGGGGAGCTGTTTTTT.

The chain is built from TRBV2 and TRBJ1-5; D gene unclear. V lost 7 bases and J lost 6, with 16 bases in between. Germline-derived CDR1 and CDR2 are SNHLY and FYNNEI. The CDR3 runs 14 residues. The CDR3: CASNPGEFGQPQHF. The CDR3 DNA is TGTGCCAGCAACCCCGGGGAGTTCGGTCAGCCCCAGCATTTT.